This record covers a single T cell receptor (beta chain). Its antigen is unidentified. This sample was taken from a study of shared clonotypes between healthy human individuals. The study's findings and limits: Among the subsets, naive ones generally showed larger estimated richness than memory ones.

Clones were read by immunoSEQ multiplex PCR, and TCRdb kept only the in-frame ones, dropping some. Seen here are hundreds of thousands of clones, about two thirds observed once, and the top ten hold approximately 2%. The CDR3 is 14 residues long. Germline CDR1 and CDR2: SGHRS and YFSETQ. The V and J ends lost 4 bases and 8 bases, in that order; junction bases with no gene match: 10. This TCR derives from a woman aged 30 to 39 in good health. The sequencing input was memory CD4+ T cells sorted from blood. The subset here: CD45RA-negative fraction. The chain recombines TRBV5-1 with TRBJ1-1, with 8 nucleotides matching TRBD1. CDR3 residues: CASSVGQAKREAFF. In DNA form, the CDR3 reads TGCGCCAGCAGCGTGGGACAGGCGAAAAGAGAAGCTTTCTTT.